This T cell receptor (beta chain) derives from a study of a mutant IDH1 vaccine in newly diagnosed glioma (TCRdb year 2021). With regard to the full study: Eight vaccinations were administered to patients in weeks 1, 3, 5, 7, 11, 15, 19 and 23, corresponding to visits V03 through V10. Vaccination began 4-6 weeks after radiotherapy alone, or alongside temozolomide cycles in the chemotherapy-containing groups. The 30 to 40 treated patients were roughly 60% male and around 40% female, with a mean age of approximately 38 years. Before enrollment, patients had received standard therapy of radiotherapy alone, temozolomide alone, or radiochemotherapy with temozolomide; most received the combination. Peripheral blood was drawn at six visits: V03 (baseline), V05, V07, V10, V12 and V13. Longitudinal TCRB deep sequencing was done for fewer than 30 treated patients, wherever samples were available for exploratory analyses. Beyond this particular receptor, the publication reports: Pseudoprogression seemed to be unrelated to changes in the top peripheral T cell clonotypes found by TCRB sequencing. Vaccine-induced immune responses across multiple MHC alleles were detected in around 92% of patients. The authors stated that sample limitations prevented analyses of patient blood samples from being reproduced. PBMC samples for TCRB deep sequencing were selected based on availability.

Concerning this clone itself: Its binding antigen is unknown. It has no much larger one-base neighbor in the sample; base qualities were not kept.

What this sample's time point label stands for: week 11, during vaccination. Each vaccine dose was 300 ug of a 20-mer mutant IDH1 peptide in Montanide, given subcutaneously with topical imiquimod. All donors had newly diagnosed IDH1-mutant astrocytomas of WHO grade 3 or 4 that showed loss of nuclear ATRX. The samples were drawn from NOA16, a multicentre, single-arm, open-label phase I trial in Germany that tested a mutant IDH1 peptide vaccine in humans for the first time. Genomic DNA for TCRB sequencing was extracted from EDTA blood using the DNeasy Blood and Tissue Kit. The method behind the library was the immunoSEQ multiplex PCR assay. The hsTCRB Kit was used according to the manufacturer's protocol to amplify rearranged TCR beta chain sequences. An Illumina MiSeq was used to sequence the TCRB libraries. Concerning the study's data processing: The proprietary platform of the kit vendor was used for demultiplexing, trimming and gene mapping. The table comes from immuneACCESS by way of TCRdb, which keeps in-frame sequences with V and J called. Part of the clones is missing from these tables; in studies checked, under half for an unresolved V gene and the rest for unknown reasons. That table is the source of V, J and clone size, and D and trimming were worked out from the DNA. In this sample the table shows around 31,000 clones, 90% of which occur a single time. Under 25% of the sample comes from the top ten.

CDR1 SEHNR and CDR2 FQNEAQ were looked up in the germline V gene (reference sequence). Trimming accounts for 5 bases at V and 1 base at J, while the number of junction bases matched to no gene is 4. From its cysteine to its phenylalanine, the CDR3 spans 14 amino acids. Just the 42-base CDR3 DNA is kept, in frame starting at base 1. Sequences were derived from PBMCs, sampled from a glioma patient whose treatment included an IDH1 peptide vaccine. The sequence was obtained from a man aged 18 to 35 with glioma. The chain was built from TRBV7-9 and TRBJ1-1; 7 bases in between match TRBD1. DNA sequence: TGTGCCAGCAGCCTACGGGACAGGAACACTGAAGCTTTCTTT. It encodes CASSLRDRNTEAFF.